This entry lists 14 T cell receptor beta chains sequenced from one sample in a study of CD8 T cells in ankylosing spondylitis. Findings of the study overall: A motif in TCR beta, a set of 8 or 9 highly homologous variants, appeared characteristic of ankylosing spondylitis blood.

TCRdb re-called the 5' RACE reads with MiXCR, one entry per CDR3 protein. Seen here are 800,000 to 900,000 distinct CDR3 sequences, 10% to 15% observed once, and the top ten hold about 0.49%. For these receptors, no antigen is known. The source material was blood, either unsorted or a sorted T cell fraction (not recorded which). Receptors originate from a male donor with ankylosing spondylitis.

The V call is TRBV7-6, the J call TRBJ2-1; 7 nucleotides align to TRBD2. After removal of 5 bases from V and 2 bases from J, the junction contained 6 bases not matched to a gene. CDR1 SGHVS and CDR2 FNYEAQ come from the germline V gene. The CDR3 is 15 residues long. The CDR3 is CASSRALAAYNEQFF. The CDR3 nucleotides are TGTGCCAGCAGCCGGGCCCTAGCGGCCTACAATGAGCAGTTCTTC.

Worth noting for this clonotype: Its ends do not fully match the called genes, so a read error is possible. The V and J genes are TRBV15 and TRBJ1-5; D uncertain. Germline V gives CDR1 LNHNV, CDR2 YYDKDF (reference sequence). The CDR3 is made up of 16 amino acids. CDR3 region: CATIRDGGVGRQPQHF. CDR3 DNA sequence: TGTGCCACCATCAGAGATGGTGGGGTGGGCCGTCAGCCCCAGCATTTT.

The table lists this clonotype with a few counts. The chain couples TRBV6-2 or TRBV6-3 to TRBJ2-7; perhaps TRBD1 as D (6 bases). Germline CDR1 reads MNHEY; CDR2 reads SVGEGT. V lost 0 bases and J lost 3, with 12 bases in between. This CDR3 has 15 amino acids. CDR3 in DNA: TGTGCCAGCAGTTACTCAGTGCGCAGGGGCTACGAGCAGTACTTC. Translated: CASSYSVRRGYEQYF.

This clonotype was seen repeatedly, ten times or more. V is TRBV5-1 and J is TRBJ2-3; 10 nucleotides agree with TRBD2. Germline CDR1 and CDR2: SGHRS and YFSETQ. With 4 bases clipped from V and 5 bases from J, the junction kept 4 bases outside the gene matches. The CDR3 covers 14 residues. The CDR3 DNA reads TGCGCCAGCAGCCTGGGACTAGCGATAGATACGCAGTATTTT. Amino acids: CASSLGLAIDTQYF.

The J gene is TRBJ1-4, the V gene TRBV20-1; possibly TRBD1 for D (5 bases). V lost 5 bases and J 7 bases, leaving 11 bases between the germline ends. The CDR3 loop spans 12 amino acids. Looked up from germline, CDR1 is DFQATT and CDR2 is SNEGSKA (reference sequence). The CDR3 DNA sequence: TGCAGTGCTGAACAGGCGGTTGAAAAACTGTTTTTT. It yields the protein CSAEQAVEKLFF.

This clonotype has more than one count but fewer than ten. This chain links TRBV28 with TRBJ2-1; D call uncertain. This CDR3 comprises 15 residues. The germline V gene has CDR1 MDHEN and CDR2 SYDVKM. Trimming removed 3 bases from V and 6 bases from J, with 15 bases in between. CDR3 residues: CASSLPEGLVNEQFF. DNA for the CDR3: TGTGCCAGCAGTTTGCCGGAAGGGTTAGTCAATGAGCAGTTCTTC.

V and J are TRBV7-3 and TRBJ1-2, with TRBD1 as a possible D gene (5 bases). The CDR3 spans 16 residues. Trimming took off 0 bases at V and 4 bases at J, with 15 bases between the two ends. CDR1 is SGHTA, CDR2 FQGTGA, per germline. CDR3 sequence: CASSLTGAAGGYGYTF. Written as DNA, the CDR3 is TGTGCCAGCAGCTTAACCGGGGCAGCGGGAGGCTATGGCTACACCTTC.

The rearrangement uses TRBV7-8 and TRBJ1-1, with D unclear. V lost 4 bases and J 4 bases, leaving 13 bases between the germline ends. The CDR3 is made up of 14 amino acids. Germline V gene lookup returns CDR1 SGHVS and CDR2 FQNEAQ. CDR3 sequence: CASSYQPRATEAFF. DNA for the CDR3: TGTGCCAGCAGCTATCAACCCCGGGCCACTGAAGCTTTCTTT.

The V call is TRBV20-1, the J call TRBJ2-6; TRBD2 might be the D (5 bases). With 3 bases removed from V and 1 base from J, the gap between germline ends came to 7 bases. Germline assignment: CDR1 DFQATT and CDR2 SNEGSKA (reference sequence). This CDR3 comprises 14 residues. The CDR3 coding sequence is TGCAGTGCTAGCGAGGGTTCTGGGGCCAACGTCCTGACTTTC. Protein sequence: CSASEGSGANVLTF.

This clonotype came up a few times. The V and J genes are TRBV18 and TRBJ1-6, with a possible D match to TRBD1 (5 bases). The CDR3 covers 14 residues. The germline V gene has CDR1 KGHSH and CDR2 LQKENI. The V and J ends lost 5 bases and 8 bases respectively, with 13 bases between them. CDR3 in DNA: TGTGCCAGCTCAATTGGGACGGAGTATTCACCCCTCCACTTT. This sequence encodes CASSIGTEYSPLHF.

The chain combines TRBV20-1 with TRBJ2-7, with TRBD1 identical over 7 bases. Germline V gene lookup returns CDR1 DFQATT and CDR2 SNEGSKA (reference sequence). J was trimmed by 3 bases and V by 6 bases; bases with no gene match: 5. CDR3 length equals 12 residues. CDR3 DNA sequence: TGCAGTGCCCCGGGACAGATCTACGAGCAGTACTTC. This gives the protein CSAPGQIYEQYF.

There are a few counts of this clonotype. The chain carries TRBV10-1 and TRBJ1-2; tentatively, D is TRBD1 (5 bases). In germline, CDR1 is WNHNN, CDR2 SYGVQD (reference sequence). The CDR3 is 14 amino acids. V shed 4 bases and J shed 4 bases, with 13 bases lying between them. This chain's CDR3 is CASSAGGAGYGYTF. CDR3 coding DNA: TGCGCCAGCAGTGCTGGAGGGGCCGGCTATGGCTACACCTTC.

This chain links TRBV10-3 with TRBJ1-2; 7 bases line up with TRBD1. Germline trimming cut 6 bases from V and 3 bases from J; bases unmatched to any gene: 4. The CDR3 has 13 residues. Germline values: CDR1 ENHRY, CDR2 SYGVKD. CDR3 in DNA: TGTGCCATCAGCACAACAGGGGACTATGGCTACACCTTC. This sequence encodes CAISTTGDYGYTF.

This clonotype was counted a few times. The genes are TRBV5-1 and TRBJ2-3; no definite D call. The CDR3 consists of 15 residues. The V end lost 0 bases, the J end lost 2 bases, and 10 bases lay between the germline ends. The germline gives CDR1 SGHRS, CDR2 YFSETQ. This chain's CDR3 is CASSLEYATTDTQYF. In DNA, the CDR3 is TGCGCCAGCAGCTTGGAGTACGCAACCACAGATACGCAGTATTTT.